These 10 T cell receptor beta chains came from one sample sequenced in a study of regulatory T cells in long-lasting Graves disease. iRepertoire HTBI primers and Arm-PCR of CDR3 regions built TCR beta libraries. Using its own MiXCR run on the multiplex PCR reads, TCRdb lists one record per CDR3 protein. The table lists 350,000 to 500,000 distinct CDR3 sequences, 12% to 15% of them singletons, with approximately 17% in the top ten. Time point here: newly diagnosed GD, antithyroid drugs for less than 3 months. Construction of the TCR library relied on RNA isolated from PBMCs. The sample was also linked to a second study, of T cells in Graves' hyperthyroidism and ophthalmopathy.

Sequencing was performed on peripheral blood mononuclear cells (PBMCs), taken at new diagnosis, from a patient treated with antithyroid drugs. These receptors were collected from a woman in her forties or fifties with Graves disease.

This clonotype was seen many times. The chain employs TRBV5-1 and TRBJ2-7, with 8 nucleotides matching TRBD2. This CDR3 is built from 14 residues. V lost 0 bases, J lost 3 bases, and 2 bases stayed unmatched. The germline gives CDR1 SGHRS, CDR2 YFSETQ. The CDR3 DNA sequence: TGCGCCAGCAGCTTGGCCAGCGGGAGCTACGAGCAGTACTTC. Amino acid sequence: CASSLASGSYEQYF.

This clonotype was observed at least ten times. The rearrangement links TRBV6-2 or TRBV6-3 to TRBJ1-1; D is unresolved. V was cut by 4 bases and J by 1 base, with 13 bases left in between. The CDR3 is 15 residues long. Germline CDR1 reads MNHEY; CDR2 reads SVGEGT. This chain's CDR3 is CASSFSDLQNTEAFF. CDR3 coding DNA: TGTGCCAGCAGTTTCTCGGACCTCCAGAACACTGAAGCTTTCTTT.

This clonotype was recorded once. A much larger clone differs from this one at a single base, so this may be a read error. The V and J genes are TRBV28 and TRBJ1-5; D uncertain. The CDR3 runs 17 residues. CDR1 MDHEN and CDR2 SYDVKM come from the germline V gene. Trimming took 2 bases from V and 3 from J, leaving 17 bases between them. The CDR3 is CASSLPSAGLTNQPQHF. The DNA for the CDR3 is TGTGCCAGCAGTTTACCCTCAGCAGGCCTCACCAATCAGCCCCAGCATTTT.

The chain is built from TRBV7-9 and TRBJ2-5, with TRBD1 as a possible D gene (6 bases). V lost 3 bases to trimming and J lost 1 base, with 24 bases between them. CDR3 length: 19 residues. The V gene's germline CDR1 is SEHNR and CDR2 FQNEAQ (reference sequence). For the CDR3, the DNA is TGTGCCAGCAGCTTGGGGGTGTTTGGGGGACAAAGTACCCAAGAGACCCAGTACTTC. Translation: CASSLGVFGGQSTQETQYF.

The V gene is TRBV9, the J gene TRBJ2-2; 14 bases are a match to TRBD2. CDR3 size: 16 residues. The V segment lost 4 bases and the J segment 6 bases; nucleotides outside the gene matches: 5. Germline V gives CDR1 SGDLS, CDR2 YYNGEE. The chain's CDR3 is CASSPSGLAGAGELFF. CDR3 sequence (DNA): TGTGCCAGCAGCCCCTCGGGACTAGCGGGAGCCGGGGAGCTGTTTTTT.

The gene calls are TRBV2 and TRBJ2-1; 8 bases map to TRBD2. Germline lookup yields CDR1 SNHLY and CDR2 FYNNEI. V dropped 6 bases and J dropped 2; count of bases not matched to a gene: 12. The CDR3 is made up of 17 amino acids. CDR3 region: CASSRKPGLGPYNEQFF. As DNA, the CDR3 is TGTGCCAGCAGCAGAAAACCGGGACTAGGTCCCTACAATGAGCAGTTCTTC. The full variable domain, rest sourced from reference TRBV2 and TRBJ2-1, is EPEVTQTPSHQVTQMGQEVILRCVPISNHLYFYWYRQILGQKVEFLVSFYNNEISEKSEIFDDQFSVERPDGSNFTLKIRSTKLEDSAMYFCASSRKPGLGPYNEQFFGPGTRLTVL.

This clonotype showed up many times. This chain uses TRBV29-1 with TRBJ2-5; D is undetermined. The CDR3 is 13 amino acids. Trimming removed 7 bases at V and 1 base at J, with 13 bases between. From germline, CDR1 is SQVTM and CDR2 ANQGSEA. The DNA of the CDR3 is TGCAGCGCGGCCTTGGGCAGCCAAGAGACCCAGTACTTC. This gives the protein CSAALGSQETQYF.

This clonotype was detected many times. The chain links TRBV18 to TRBJ1-1; TRBD1 agrees at 9 bases. There are 12 residues in the CDR3. The V gene end was trimmed by 3 bases and the J gene end by 10 bases; junction bases not matched to a gene: 3. Germline V CDR1 and CDR2: KGHSH, LQKENI. CDR3 coding DNA: TGTGCCAGCTCACCCCCGGACAGGGGAGCTTTCTTT. Translation gives CASSPPDRGAFF.

This clonotype was observed a few times. The chain combines TRBV4-1 with TRBJ2-1; D not certain. The germline gives CDR1 MGHRA, CDR2 YSYEKL. V shed 0 bases and J shed 2 bases, with 8 bases lying between them. CDR3 length: 15 residues. CDR3 sequence (DNA): TGCGCCAGCAGCCAAGAGGGCGGTGCCTACAATGAGCAGTTCTTC. It codes for CASSQEGGAYNEQFF.

On this clonotype: The final CDR3 position lacks the conserved phenylalanine or tryptophan, pointing to a likely read error. The rearrangement uses TRBV6-2 or TRBV6-3 and TRBJ2-3; D is ambiguous. CDR3 length equals 14 residues. V was pared by 9 bases and J by 0 bases, with 13 bases between. Germline CDR1 MNHEY, CDR2 SVGEGT. The DNA of the CDR3 is TGTGCCAGACTTGTGGGGATTAGCACAGATACGCAGTATTCT. Encoded protein: CARLVGISTDTQYS.